This T cell receptor beta chain was identified in a study of T cell responses to AZD1222 COVID-19 vaccine. Libraries were prepared by immunoSEQ multiplex PCR; TCRdb keeps only in-frame clonotypes and omits some of them. The data hold 100,000 or so clones, with over 80% observed a single time. Overall study findings and caveats: Possibly, clonal diversity was underestimated; donors were largely white British and included more females. Compared with day 0, the breadth and depth of the Spike-specific TCR repertoire rose significantly after two doses of AZD1222.

This clone was seen a handful of times. Its antigen is undetermined. The germline V gene encodes CDR1 SGHKS and CDR2 YYEKEE (reference sequence). V shed 2 bases and J 7 bases; nucleotides not matched to a gene: 4. This CDR3 contains 13 residues. Second doses were pooled across both intervals (about 4 or about 12 weeks). The receptor was isolated from an adult who received the AZD1222 COVID-19 vaccine. The gene calls are TRBV5-5 and TRBJ1-2; 8 nucleotides line up with TRBD1. The source was peripheral blood, collected 28 days after the second AZD1222 dose. CDR3 sequence (DNA): TGTGCCAGCAGCTTCCAGGGGGCGCTTGGCTACACCTTC. It encodes CASSFQGALGYTF.